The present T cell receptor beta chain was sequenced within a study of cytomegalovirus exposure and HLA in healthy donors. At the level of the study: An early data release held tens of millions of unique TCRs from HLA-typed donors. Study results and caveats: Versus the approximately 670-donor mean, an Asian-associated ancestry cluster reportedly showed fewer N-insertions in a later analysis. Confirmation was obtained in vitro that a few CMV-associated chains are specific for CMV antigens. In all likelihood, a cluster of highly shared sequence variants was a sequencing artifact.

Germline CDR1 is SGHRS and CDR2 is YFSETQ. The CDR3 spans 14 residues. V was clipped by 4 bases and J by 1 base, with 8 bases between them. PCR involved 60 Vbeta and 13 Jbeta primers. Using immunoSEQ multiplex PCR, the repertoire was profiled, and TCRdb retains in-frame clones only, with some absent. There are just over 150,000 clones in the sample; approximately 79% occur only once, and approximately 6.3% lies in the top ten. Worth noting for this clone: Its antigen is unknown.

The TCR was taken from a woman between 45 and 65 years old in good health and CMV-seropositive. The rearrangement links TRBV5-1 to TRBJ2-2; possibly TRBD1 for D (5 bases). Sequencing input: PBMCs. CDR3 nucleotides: TGCGCCAGCAGCGAGACAGTGAACACCGGGGAGCTGTTTTTT. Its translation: CASSETVNTGELFF.